This T cell receptor beta chain stems from a study of shared clonotypes between healthy human individuals. Looked up from germline, CDR1 is SGHNT and CDR2 is YYREEE (reference sequence). This CDR3 comprises 16 residues. The V segment lost 4 bases and the J segment 4 bases; nucleotides outside the gene matches: 10. Findings and limits, study-wide: The study found lower generation probabilities in non-shared clonotypes than in those shared by all four donors.

A remark on this clone: Antigen specificity is unknown.

Libraries were prepared by immunoSEQ multiplex PCR; TCRdb keeps only in-frame clonotypes and omits some of them. Seen here are about 360,000 clones, around four fifths observed once, and the top ten hold 8% to 13%. This clonotype was obtained from a man younger than 45 in good health. This chain connects TRBV5-4 to TRBJ1-4; the match to TRBD1 covers 7 bases. Sequencing input: memory CD4+ T cells sorted from blood. The subset: CD45RA-negative fraction. The CDR3, as DNA: TGTGCCAGCAGCACTAACCCAGGGGGACATAATGAAAAACTGTTTTTT. Translated, it gives CASSTNPGGHNEKLFF.